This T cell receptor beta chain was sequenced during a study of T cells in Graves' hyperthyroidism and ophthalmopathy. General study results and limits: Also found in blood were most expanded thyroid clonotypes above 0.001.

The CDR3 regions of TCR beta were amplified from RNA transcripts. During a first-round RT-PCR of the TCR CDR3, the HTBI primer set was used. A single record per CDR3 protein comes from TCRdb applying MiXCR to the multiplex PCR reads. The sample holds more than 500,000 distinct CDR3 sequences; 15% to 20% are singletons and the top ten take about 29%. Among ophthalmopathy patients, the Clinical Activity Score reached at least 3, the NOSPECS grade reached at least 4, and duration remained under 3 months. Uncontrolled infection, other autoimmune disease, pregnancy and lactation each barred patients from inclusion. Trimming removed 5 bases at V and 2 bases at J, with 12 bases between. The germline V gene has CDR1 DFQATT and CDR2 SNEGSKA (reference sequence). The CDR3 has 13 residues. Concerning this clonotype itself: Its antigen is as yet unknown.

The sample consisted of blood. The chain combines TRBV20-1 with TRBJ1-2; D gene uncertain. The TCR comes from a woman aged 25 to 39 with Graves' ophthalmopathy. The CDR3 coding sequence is TGCAGTGCTCGAAATCTTCAGAACTATGGCTACACCTTC. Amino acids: CSARNLQNYGYTF.